The 28 T cell receptor beta chains in this list originate from one sample, sequenced in a study of T cells in localized non-small cell lung cancer. The method was immunoSEQ multiplex PCR; TCRdb's version includes in-frame clones alone and lacks a portion of them. The sample comprises approximately 3,100 clones, roughly 28% of which are singletons, and approximately 10% rests with the top ten. The material was normal lung tissue next to the tumor, obtained before any cancer treatment. The receptors were sampled from a woman aged 40-69 years with stage I lung adenocarcinoma.

This clone is medium-sized in the sample. This chain uses TRBV11-3 with TRBJ1-1, with TRBD1 matching 7 bases. CDR3 length equals 16 residues. Losses at the gene ends were 3 bases for V and 4 bases for J; bases not matched to a gene: 11. Germline values: CDR1 SGHNT, CDR2 YENEEA. This CDR3 is CASSLAYRGARTEAFF. The CDR3 bases are TGTGCCAGCAGCTTGGCCTACAGGGGCGCGCGCACTGAAGCTTTCTTT.

The rearrangement links TRBV6-8 to TRBJ1-1; the D gene is possibly TRBD1 (5 bases). Germline V lookup: CDR1 MNHGY, CDR2 SAAAGT. Trimming took off 7 bases at V and 1 base at J, with 19 bases between the two ends. The CDR3 consists of 16 residues. The CDR3, as DNA: TGTGCCAGCATGCCCTTAGGGGCAGGTTGGAACACTGAAGCTTTCTTT. Its translation: CASMPLGAGWNTEAFF.

This clone was seen more than once but under ten times. The rearrangement links TRBV9 to TRBJ2-7; no firm D call. Germline CDR1 SGDLS, CDR2 YYNGEE. The CDR3 sequence is 12 residues long. Trimming shortened V by 5 bases and J by 5 bases, and 11 bases separated the two germline ends. The CDR3 DNA reads TGTGCCAGCAGGCTGACTTCCCACGAGCAGTACTTC. Translated, it gives CASRLTSHEQYF.

This clone was recorded a few times. The rearrangement uses TRBV11-3 and TRBJ2-1, with D possibly TRBD2 on 5 matching bases. V lost 5 bases to trimming and J lost 0 bases, with 11 bases between them. The CDR3 is 15 amino acids. The germline gives CDR1 SGHNT, CDR2 YENEEA. Here the CDR3 DNA reads TGTGCCAGCAGCCCGCGGGTGAGCTCCTACAATGAGCAGTTCTTC. Encoded protein: CASSPRVSSYNEQFF.

This clone turned up a few times. The chain uses TRBV11-3 and TRBJ1-5; 8 bases match TRBD1. This CDR3 comprises 14 residues. The germline V gene has CDR1 SGHNT and CDR2 YENEEA. The V gene end was trimmed by 5 bases and the J gene end by 1 base; junction bases not matched to a gene: 1. The DNA for the CDR3 is TGTGCCAGCAGCCGGACAGGGAGCAATCAGCCCCAGCATTTT. It specifies CASSRTGSNQPQHF.

This clone rates as medium-sized. J is TRBJ2-3 and V is TRBV11-3; 11 bases are shared with TRBD2. The CDR3 is 17 residues long. V shed 2 bases, J shed 0 bases, and the junction held 4 bases outside the gene matches. In germline, CDR1 is SGHNT, CDR2 YENEEA. The CDR3 region is CASSLPTSGGSTDTQYF. The CDR3 region has the DNA TGTGCCAGCAGCTTACCTACTAGCGGGGGAAGCACAGATACGCAGTATTTT.

This rearrangement joins TRBV6-8 to TRBJ1-2; tentative D call: TRBD1 (6 bases). CDR3 size: 12 residues. V was shortened by 5 bases and J by 6 bases, with 10 bases between the two germline ends. From germline, CDR1 is MNHGY and CDR2 SAAAGT. The CDR3: CASSIQGHGYTF. DNA for the CDR3: TGTGCCAGCAGTATACAGGGTCATGGCTACACCTTC.

V is TRBV30 and J is TRBJ1-5; 7 positions agree with TRBD1. The V gene's germline CDR1 is GTSNPN and CDR2 SVGIG (reference sequence). Trimming took 3 bases from V and 6 from J; bases not matched to a gene: 11. CDR3 length: 15 residues. The CDR3 region is CAWSGGQGGGQPQHF. The CDR3 DNA is TGTGCCTGGAGCGGTGGGCAGGGGGGAGGTCAGCCCCAGCATTTT.

This clone was counted only a few times. V gene TRBV9 combines with J gene TRBJ2-7, with 10 positions matching TRBD2. Losses at the gene ends were 5 bases for V and 7 bases for J; bases not matched to a gene: 12. Germline V lookup: CDR1 SGDLS, CDR2 YYNGEE. The CDR3 covers 15 residues. The CDR3 protein is CASSEGGLAGDEQYF. The CDR3 DNA reads TGTGCCAGCAGTGAAGGTGGGCTAGCGGGGGATGAGCAGTACTTC.

This chain joins TRBV19 and TRBJ1-3; the match to TRBD1 covers 8 bases. Looked up from germline, CDR1 is LNHDA and CDR2 is SQIVND (reference sequence). After removal of 6 bases from V and 2 bases from J, the junction contained 6 bases not matched to a gene. This CDR3 region has 15 residues. CDR3 loop: CASRLGQGPGNTIYF. The DNA for the CDR3 is TGTGCCAGTAGACTAGGACAGGGCCCTGGAAACACCATATATTTT. Drawing the rest from reference TRBV19 and TRBJ1-3, the complete variable domain is DGGITQSPKYLFRKEGQNVTLSCEQNLNHDAMYWYRQDPGQGLRLIYYSQIVNDFQKGDIAEGYSVSREKKESFPLTVTSAQKNPTAFYLCASRLGQGPGNTIYFGEGSWLTVV.

CDR3 region: CASSVRLSPGGNSPLHF. CDR3 coding DNA: TGTGCCAGCAGCGTCAGGTTATCCCCAGGGGGAAATTCACCCCTCCACTTT. The chain is built from TRBV9 and TRBJ1-6, with 7 nucleotides matching TRBD1. CDR3 size: 17 residues. Trimming at V came to 2 bases and at J to 7 bases, leaving 12 bases not matched to a gene. Per the germline V gene, CDR1 is SGDLS and CDR2 is YYNGEE.

V usage is TRBV12-2 and J usage is TRBJ2-3; the table's D call of TRBD2 was not tested on the DNA. TRBV12-2 is a known pseudogene. The CDR3 totals 14 residues. This CDR3 is CATRTGEGADTQYF. As DNA, the CDR3 is TGTGCCACTCGCACGGGGGAGGGGGCAGATACGCAGTATTTT.

This clone was seen a handful of times. The chain has TRBV15 and TRBJ2-1, with 7 bases lining up with TRBD2. Germline trimming cut 1 base from V and 6 bases from J; bases unmatched to any gene: 12. Germline CDR1 reads LNHNV; CDR2 reads YYDKDF (reference sequence). The CDR3 length is 17 residues. This chain's CDR3 is CATSRVAGTNAFNEQFF. CDR3 bases: TGTGCCACCAGCAGAGTCGCCGGGACTAATGCATTCAATGAGCAGTTCTTC. The whole variable domain, remainder taken from reference TRBV15 and TRBJ2-1, is DAMVIQNPRYQVTQFGKPVTLSCSQTLNHNVMYWYQQKSSQAPKLLFHYYDKDFNNEADTPDNFQSRRPNTSFCFLDIRSPGLGDTAMYLCATSRVAGTNAFNEQFFGPGTRLTVL.

The V and J genes are TRBV2 and TRBJ2-3, with D possibly being TRBD2 (5 bases). This CDR3 spans 14 amino acids. V shed 7 bases and J shed 5 bases, with 16 bases lying between them. Germline V lookup: CDR1 SNHLY, CDR2 FYNNEI. The chain's CDR3 is CASNEGRLGDTQYF. CDR3 sequence (DNA): TGTGCCAGCAATGAGGGCAGGCTTGGAGATACGCAGTATTTT.

The chain uses TRBV19 and TRBJ1-1; D not certain. This CDR3 has 13 residues. V was pared by 4 bases and J by 2 bases, with 8 bases between. Looked up from germline, CDR1 is LNHDA and CDR2 is SQIVND (reference sequence). Here the CDR3 reads CASSTQRNTEAFF. The DNA of the CDR3 is TGTGCCAGTAGTACCCAACGTAACACTGAAGCTTTCTTT.

This clone occurred a few times. The chain joins TRBV5-1 to TRBJ2-1, with 7 bases matching TRBD1. Germline V lookup: CDR1 SGHRS, CDR2 YFSETQ. Germline trimming cut 4 bases from V and 10 bases from J; bases unmatched to any gene: 14. This CDR3 is 15 amino acids long. For the CDR3, the DNA is TGCGCCAGCAGCACCCGGGACAGACTGCAAGGGGAGCAGTTCTTC. Protein: CASSTRDRLQGEQFF.

Concerning this clone itself: One end of the junction fails to match germline, which may point to a read error. V is TRBV6-8 and J is TRBJ2-7; TRBD1 might be the D (6 bases). CDR3 length: 14 residues. Germline CDR1 and CDR2: MNHGY and SAAAGT. CDR3 loop: CAISGWDTPYEQYF. CDR3 coding DNA: TGTGCCATCAGTGGGTGGGACACCCCCTACGAGCAGTACTTC.

This clone counts as medium-sized. The chain has TRBV11-3 and TRBJ2-7; TRBD2 aligns across 7 bases. This CDR3 has 16 residues. Germline V gene data show CDR1 as SGHNT and CDR2 as YENEEA. V lost 4 bases and J lost 6; bases outside the gene matches: 15. The CDR3 nucleotides read TGTGCCAGCAGCTCGGGGGGAGGAGTAAACCCCTTCGAGCAGTACTTC. This translates into CASSSGGGVNPFEQYF.

The rearrangement joins TRBV18 to TRBJ1-6; weak D call: TRBD1 (6 bases). The CDR3 spans 14 residues. From germline, CDR1 is KGHSH and CDR2 LQKENI. Deletions cut 3 bases from V and 12 bases from J, with 15 bases between. Here the CDR3 reads CASSPPTRGVPLHF. The CDR3 DNA is TGTGCCAGCTCACCCCCGACCAGGGGAGTACCCCTCCACTTT.

This sequence joins TRBV6-8 and TRBJ2-6; D may match TRBD1 or TRBD2 (6 bases each). The CDR3 covers 13 residues. CDR1 is MNHGY and CDR2 is SAAAGT in the germline V gene. V lost 11 bases and J 2 bases, leaving 10 bases between the germline ends. This chain's CDR3 is CASGDTGANVLTF. The CDR3 DNA reads TGTGCCTCGGGGGACACTGGGGCCAACGTCCTGACTTTC.

This clone was counted between two and nine times. The CDR3 sequence: CASSVEGDYGYTF. CDR3 bases: TGTGCCAGCAGCGTAGAAGGGGACTATGGCTACACCTTC. The rearrangement uses TRBV9 and TRBJ1-2, with D perhaps TRBD1 (5 bases). This CDR3 spans 13 amino acids. Germline V lookup: CDR1 SGDLS, CDR2 YYNGEE. V shed 0 bases and J shed 3 bases, with 6 bases lying between them.

This chain joins TRBV18 and TRBJ2-3; the D is unclear. Germline V gene sequence: CDR1 KGHSH, CDR2 LQKENI. V was cut by 0 bases and J by 3 bases, with 7 bases left in between. The CDR3 loop spans 14 amino acids. CDR3 region: CASSPPTVTDTQYF. The CDR3 region has the DNA TGTGCCAGCTCACCACCAACAGTGACAGATACGCAGTATTTT.

V gene TRBV18 combines with J gene TRBJ2-1; D unclear. This CDR3 is 16 amino acids long. The germline gives CDR1 KGHSH, CDR2 LQKENI. Trimming stripped 1 base from V and 1 base from J, with 11 bases between. The CDR3 DNA sequence: TGTGCCAGCTCACCACGGCAGCAATGGTCCTACAATGAGCAGTTCTTC. Its translation: CASSPRQQWSYNEQFF.

The CDR3 DNA reads TGTGCCAGCAGCGGGATGAGGCTTGGCTACACCTTC. Translating it yields CASSGMRLGYTF. The gene calls are TRBV14 and TRBJ1-2; the D is unclear. Trimming removed 5 bases from V and 7 bases from J, with 11 bases in between. Germline CDR1 is SGHDN and CDR2 is FVKESK. CDR3 length equals 12 residues. Variable domain in full (rest from reference TRBV14 and TRBJ1-2): EAGVTQFPSHSVIEKGQTVTLRCDPISGHDNLYWYRRVMGKEIKFLLHFVKESKQDESGMPNNRFLAERTGGTYSTLKVQPAELEDSGVYFCASSGMRLGYTFGSGTRLTVV.

This clone was seen only a few times. This chain connects TRBV6-8 to TRBJ2-2, with 8 bases that match TRBD1. Germline V gene data show CDR1 as MNHGY and CDR2 as SAAAGT. V trimming: 6 bases; J trimming: 3 bases; junction bases outside the gene matches: 3. This CDR3 comprises 14 residues. DNA for the CDR3: TGTGCCAGCAGCCAGGGGGCCGACACCGGGGAGCTGTTTTTT. It specifies CASSQGADTGELFF.

This chain connects TRBV6-8 to TRBJ2-5; the match to TRBD1 covers 8 bases. CDR3 length: 13 amino acids. Germline loops: CDR1 MNHGY, CDR2 SAAAGT. V lost 5 bases and J lost 5; bases outside the gene matches: 4. Written as DNA, the CDR3 is TGTGCCAGCAGTGGAAGGACAGGGGAGACCCAGTACTTC. Residues: CASSGRTGETQYF.

This chain links TRBV6-8 with TRBJ2-6; D not resolved. V was pared by 6 bases and J by 0 bases, with 6 bases between. Germline CDR1 MNHGY, CDR2 SAAAGT. This CDR3 contains 14 residues. In DNA, the CDR3 is TGTGCCAGCAGCCAGAGCTCTGGGGCCAACGTCCTGACTTTC. This codes for CASSQSSGANVLTF.

The J gene is TRBJ2-7, the V gene TRBV1; TRBD2, as called in the table, went unchecked against the DNA. TRBV1 is noted as a pseudogene. This CDR3 spans 15 amino acids. In nucleotides, the CDR3 is TGCGCCAGCAGCCTCCAAACGCGGGGGGGCTACGAGCAGTACTTC. Its translation is CASSLQTRGGYEQYF.